This T cell receptor (beta chain) came from a study of cytomegalovirus exposure and HLA in healthy donors. About the research overall: Early released data comprised 80 million or so unique TCRs from HLA-typed donors. Study-wide results and caveats: More clonal expansion characterized HLA-associated TCR beta chains than equally common others in a later analysis. Reports credit the classifier with highly specific, highly sensitive diagnosis of cytomegalovirus status.

Turning to this clone: Its antigen remains unknown.

60 Vbeta and 13 Jbeta primers were used in PCR. Assay: immunoSEQ multiplex PCR; the TCRdb copy retains only in-frame clones and omits some. The sample lists approximately 110,000 clones, roughly 71% seen once, with 4% to 4.5% in the top ten. V was clipped by 2 bases and J by 3 bases, with 14 bases between them. The V gene's germline CDR1 is SNHLY and CDR2 FYNNEI. The CDR3 covers 15 residues. The sequence came from a woman between 50 and 59 years old in good health and CMV-seropositive. Sequences were obtained from PBMCs. The V call is TRBV2, the J call TRBJ2-7; D remains ambiguous. The CDR3 sequence is CASSEFSYPNYEQYF. As DNA, the CDR3 is TGTGCCAGCAGTGAATTTAGCTACCCGAACTACGAGCAGTACTTC.